What follows are 9 T cell receptor beta chains derived from one specimen sequenced in a study of T-cell reconstitution after alpha-beta-depleted transplantation in children. TCRbeta library construction was performed incorporating unique molecular identifiers. TCRdb analysed the PCR reads with MiXCR anew, one entry per CDR3 protein. Of fewer than 450,000 distinct CDR3 sequences detected, 16% appear once; the ten largest clones hold about 41%. The sequencing used PBMCs, mostly from graft donor cells, collected 360 days after TCRalphabeta/CD19-depleted stem cell transplant. These receptors all come from a male patient between 2 and 9 years old who had a stem cell transplant for acute lymphoblastic leukemia, so the T cells may come from the graft donor.

The chain carries TRBV6-2 or TRBV6-3 and TRBJ2-3; tentatively, D is TRBD1 or TRBD2 (5 bases each). Trimming cost V 2 bases and J 3 bases, with 15 bases left between them. The CDR3 consists of 16 residues. The germline V gene encodes CDR1 MNHEY and CDR2 SVGEGT. DNA for the CDR3: TGTGCCAGCAGTTACCCTCCGGGACCCGATACAGATACGCAGTATTTT. Translating gives CASSYPPGPDTDTQYF.

This clonotype has just a few counts. The rearrangement uses TRBV27 and TRBJ2-1; TRBD1 is a possible D gene (6 bases). This CDR3 contains 15 residues. The ends were cut back, 4 bases at V and 2 bases at J, with 12 bases in the middle. Germline lookup yields CDR1 MNHEY and CDR2 SMNVEV (reference sequence). The CDR3 DNA sequence: TGTGCCAGCAGTTACACAGGGAACCCCTACAATGAGCAGTTCTTC. It specifies CASSYTGNPYNEQFF.

This chain uses TRBV4-1 with TRBJ2-1; D gene ambiguous. The V and J ends lost 1 base and 2 bases respectively, with 9 bases between them. Germline V CDR1 and CDR2: MGHRA, YSYEKL. The CDR3 has 15 residues. The CDR3 bases are TGCGCCAGCAGCCAAGCAATCTTGCCCTACAATGAGCAGTTCTTC. The encoded protein is CASSQAILPYNEQFF.

This chain connects TRBV7-9 to TRBJ1-3; TRBD1 aligns across 9 bases. The CDR3 length is 17 residues. The J segment lost 4 bases and the V segment lost 6 bases, leaving 13 bases of the junction unmatched. CDR1 is SEHNR, CDR2 FQNEAQ, per germline (reference sequence). CDR3 amino acids: CASSQSPPGQGGNTIYF. The CDR3 DNA reads TGTGCCAGCAGTCAAAGCCCTCCAGGACAGGGGGGAAACACCATATATTTT.

V and J are TRBV28 and TRBJ1-1; D ambiguous. The V end was cut by 3 bases, the J end by 1 base, with 12 bases between. The germline V gene encodes CDR1 MDHEN and CDR2 SYDVKM. The CDR3 has 15 amino acids. The CDR3 nucleotides are TGTGCCAGCAGTTTCCTTTCGTCCCCGAACACTGAAGCTTTCTTT. Translating it yields CASSFLSSPNTEAFF.

The V and J genes are TRBV6-2 or TRBV6-3 and TRBJ1-1, with unresolved D. The CDR3 has 14 amino acids. The germline CDR1 and CDR2 sequences are MNHEY and SVGEGT. V gave up 6 bases and J gave up 4 bases, with 15 bases separating them. The CDR3 bases are TGTGCCAGCAGGCTAGATGGGGTCGGCACTGAAGCTTTCTTT. This translates into CASRLDGVGTEAFF.

This clonotype was counted only a few times. The chain carries TRBV20-1 and TRBJ2-7; 8 bases are shared with TRBD2. V was clipped by 3 bases and J by 4 bases; unmatched bases: 2. This CDR3 has 12 amino acids. Looked up from germline, CDR1 is DFQATT and CDR2 is SNEGSKA (reference sequence). CDR3 sequence: CSASGGVYEQYF. CDR3 DNA: TGCAGTGCTAGCGGGGGGGTTTACGAGCAGTACTTC.

This clonotype was counted only a few times. The J gene is TRBJ1-5, the V gene TRBV5-6; D gene ambiguous. The CDR3 runs to 14 residues. Germline assignment: CDR1 SGHDT and CDR2 YYEEEE. V was cut by 0 bases and J by 0 bases, with 4 bases left in between. The CDR3 protein is CASSLVNSNQPQHF. Here the CDR3 DNA reads TGTGCCAGCAGCTTGGTAAATAGCAATCAGCCCCAGCATTTT.

This clonotype was seen a handful of times. The chain joins TRBV7-6 to TRBJ1-1; D remains unclear. Trimming cost V 4 bases and J 4 bases, with 16 bases left between them. There are 15 residues in the CDR3. Germline-derived CDR1 and CDR2 are SGHVS and FNYEAQ. The CDR3 region is CASSSQHTVCTEAFF. Written as DNA, the CDR3 is TGTGCCAGCAGCTCACAACACACGGTCTGCACTGAAGCTTTCTTT.